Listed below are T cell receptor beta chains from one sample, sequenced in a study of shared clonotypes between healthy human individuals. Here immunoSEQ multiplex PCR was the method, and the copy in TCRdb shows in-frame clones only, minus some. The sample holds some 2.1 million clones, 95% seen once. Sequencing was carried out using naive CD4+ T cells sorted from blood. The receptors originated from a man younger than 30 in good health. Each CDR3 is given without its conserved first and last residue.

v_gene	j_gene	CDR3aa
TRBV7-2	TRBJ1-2	ASSLAGLGYT
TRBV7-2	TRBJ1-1	ASSPLQGSPEAF
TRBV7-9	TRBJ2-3	ASSPASGTSGTDTQY
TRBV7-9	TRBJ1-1	ASSLGEGTEAF
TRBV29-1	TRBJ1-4	SVDRQGRNEKLF
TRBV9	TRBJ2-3	ASSPGQGFLPQY
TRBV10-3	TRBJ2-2	AISGEPGTGELF
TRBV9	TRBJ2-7	ASSKGQGSVYEQY
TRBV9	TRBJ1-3	ASSVDTPGNTIY
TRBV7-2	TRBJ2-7	ASSPGFLREQY
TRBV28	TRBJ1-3	ASSPQGWSLRGNTIY
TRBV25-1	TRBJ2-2	ASNREAPGELF
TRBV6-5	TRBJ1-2	ASSSAGYYGYT
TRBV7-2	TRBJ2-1	ASSLRPKDYNEQF
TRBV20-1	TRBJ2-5	SATASETQY
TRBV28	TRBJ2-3	ASSLWGGGSDTQY
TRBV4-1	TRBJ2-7	ASTSPGRGRGEQY
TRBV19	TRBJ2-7	ASSIDWRGAGEQY
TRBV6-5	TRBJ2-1	ASSYEAANEQF
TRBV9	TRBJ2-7	ASSVGSGTNLDEQY
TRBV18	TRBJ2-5	ASSPLGQAETQY
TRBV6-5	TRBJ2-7	ASSTSGSYYEQY
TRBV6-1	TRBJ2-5	ASRLVETQY
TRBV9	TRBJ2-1	ASSSSGSSYNEQF
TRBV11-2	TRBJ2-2	ASSSRDRGKVELF
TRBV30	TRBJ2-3	AWSVGRGGGTDTQY
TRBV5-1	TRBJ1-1	ASSSDRVGSTEAF
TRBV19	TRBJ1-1	ASRLQEGNTEAF
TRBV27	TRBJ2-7	ASSATTGGFYEQY
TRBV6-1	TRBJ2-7	ASILRQGLYEQY
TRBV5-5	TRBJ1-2	ASSSSDYGGYT
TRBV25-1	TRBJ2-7	ASSEGGSYEQY
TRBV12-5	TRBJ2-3	ASGTRGDTQY
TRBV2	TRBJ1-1	ASSERGLTNTEAF
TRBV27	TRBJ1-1	ASSLRGLYTEAF
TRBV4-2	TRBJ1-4	ASSPQGANEKLF
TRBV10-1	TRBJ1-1	ASSEHRNTEAF
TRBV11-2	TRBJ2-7	ASSLNPSGSGEQY
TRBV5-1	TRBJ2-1	ASQTDSGGSYNEQF
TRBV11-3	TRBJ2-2	ASSLEANTGELF
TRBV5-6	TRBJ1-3	ASSLGIAGNTIY
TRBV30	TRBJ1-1	AWREGSKGASNTEAF
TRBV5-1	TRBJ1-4	ASGPGHQGEKLF
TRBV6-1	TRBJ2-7	ASFPGTAVSYEQY
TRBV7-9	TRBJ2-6	ASSFTPKTAGSGANVLT
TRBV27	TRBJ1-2	ASSLGQGIYGYT
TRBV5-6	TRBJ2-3	ASVDTGTDTQY
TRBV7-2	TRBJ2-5	ASSLRGQGQETQY
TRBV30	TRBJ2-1	AWSPMNEQF
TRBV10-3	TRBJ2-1	ASGGLGYNEQF
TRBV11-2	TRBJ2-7	ASRPGTGGNEQY
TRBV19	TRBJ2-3	ASSMFGAASTDTQY
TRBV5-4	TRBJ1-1	ASSPPGTANTEAF
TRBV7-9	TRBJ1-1	ASSQSGSTEAF
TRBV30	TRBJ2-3	AWSVGLGPDTQY
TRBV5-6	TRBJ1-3	ASSLDGSGNTIY
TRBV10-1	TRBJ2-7	ASSTGDRGYEQY
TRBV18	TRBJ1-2	ASSPGSQDNYGYT
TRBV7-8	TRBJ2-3	ASSPRLEAGFTDTQY
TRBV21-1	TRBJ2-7	ASSKGQASSYEQY